A single sample is the source of the 4 T cell receptor beta chains below, sequenced in a study of T-cell memory formation after mild COVID-19 (dated by TCRdb to the early 2020s). The method behind the library was 5' RACE. The sequencing machine was an Illumina NovaSeq 6000. TCRdb reworked the public reads: Q25 trimming with fastp, MiXCR clone assembly, productive beta chains retained. Entries that share a CDR3 protein sequence are merged under the most common genes and DNA. The sample table lists 540,000 or so distinct CDR3 sequences, about a fifth of them with a count of one. The ten largest clones capture under 15% of the sample. Sequencing was performed on PBMCs or a T cell subset sorted from them (not recorded which). The receptors derive from an adult woman who had mild COVID-19 (a few samples of this study predate the infection). The sample titles of this study are shuffled in the database, so cell type and time point are left out; the donor was told from shared clones.

The V gene is TRBV12-3 or TRBV12-4, the J gene TRBJ1-1, with 7 nucleotides matching TRBD1. This CDR3 is 13 amino acids long. V shed 4 bases and J 7 bases; nucleotides not matched to a gene: 6. The CDR3 here is CASSYQGGGEAFF. The CDR3 region has the DNA TGTGCCAGCAGTTACCAGGGGGGTGGTGAAGCTTTCTTT.

The genes are TRBV12-3 or TRBV12-4 and TRBJ2-1; 15 bases are a match to TRBD2. After removal of 5 bases from V and 8 bases from J, the junction contained 16 bases not matched to a gene. The CDR3 is 19 amino acids. The CDR3 region is CASSPHSLGLAGGGHEQFF. CDR3 bases: TGTGCCAGCAGTCCACATTCTCTGGGACTAGCGGGGGGCGGGCATGAGCAGTTCTTC.

This clonotype was found a few times. For the CDR3, the DNA is TGTGCCAGCAGCCAAGATCATGGGGGAACTAATGAAAAACTGTTTTTT. Translation gives CASSQDHGGTNEKLFF. J is TRBJ1-4 and V is TRBV4-2; tentatively, D is TRBD1 (5 bases). This CDR3 is built from 16 residues. V lost 0 bases to trimming and J lost 1 base, with 9 bases between them. Germline V gene lookup returns CDR1 LGHNA and CDR2 YNFKEQ.

The CDR3 DNA sequence: TGTGCCAGCAGCTTGGCCGCGGGGCTCTCCTACAATGAGCAGTTCTTC. Its translation is CASSLAAGLSYNEQFF. The J gene is TRBJ2-1, the V gene TRBV5-6; the D gene is possibly TRBD2 (6 bases). The germline gives CDR1 SGHDT, CDR2 YYEEEE. Trimming cost V 0 bases and J 0 bases, with 10 bases left between them. This CDR3 contains 16 residues.